The 28 T cell receptor beta chains listed next were all sequenced from one sample in a study of regulatory T cells in long-lasting Graves disease (dated by TCRdb to 2020 to 2023). Library preparation employed multiplex PCR. The sequencer listed for this sample is Illumina HiSeq 4000. iRepertoire HTBI primers and Arm-PCR amplification of CDR3 regions were used to construct TCR beta libraries. TCRdb reprocessing: public reads trimmed at Q25 with fastp, clones called with MiXCR, in-frame beta chains kept. Each entry merges the rows of one CDR3 protein and shows their most common DNA and genes. The table for this sample lists 360,000 or so distinct CDR3 sequences; less than 30% of them were counted only once. The top ten clones comprise approximately 30% of the sample. The time point label, read with the paper, signifies: persistent/refractory GD, antithyroid drugs over 5 years with positive TRAb. For both TCR sequencing and RNA sequencing, RNA was extracted from PBMCs using TRIzol.

The material was peripheral blood mononuclear cells (PBMCs), obtained when the disease was refractory, from a patient treated with antithyroid drugs. The receptors derive from a woman aged 40 to 50 with Graves disease. Donor details come from another sample of the same person, matched by shared clones.

This sequence joins TRBV5-4 and TRBJ2-5; 10 bases align to TRBD2. The CDR3 contains 16 residues. Germline trimming cut 5 bases from V and 5 bases from J; bases unmatched to any gene: 12. CDR1 is SGHNT and CDR2 is YYREEE in the germline V gene (reference sequence). The CDR3 loop reads CASSPGMASGSETQYF. The CDR3 nucleotides read TGTGCCAGCAGTCCCGGGATGGCTAGCGGGAGTGAGACCCAGTACTTC.

The V call is TRBV20-1, the J call TRBJ2-3; a possible D gene is TRBD2 (5 bases). The germline V gene has CDR1 DFQATT and CDR2 SNEGSKA (reference sequence). V lost 7 bases, J lost 6 bases, and 11 bases lay in between. There are 11 residues in the CDR3. Here the CDR3 reads CSGGSADTQYF. The CDR3 region has the DNA TGCAGTGGAGGGAGCGCCGATACGCAGTATTTT.

This chain's CDR3 is CASRQGDQPQHF. DNA of the CDR3: TGTGCCAGCAGACAGGGTGATCAGCCCCAGCATTTT. This rearrangement joins TRBV28 to TRBJ1-5, with D possibly TRBD1 on 6 matching bases. Germline CDR1 and CDR2: MDHEN and SYDVKM. This CDR3 region has 12 residues. The V end lost 6 bases, the J end lost 5 bases, and 8 bases lay between the germline ends.

The chain is built from TRBV7-3 and TRBJ2-1, with 9 positions matching TRBD2. Germline-derived CDR1 and CDR2 are SGHTA and FQGTGA. The CDR3 is 15 residues long. V was clipped by 1 base and J by 6 bases; unmatched bases: 4. The CDR3 here is CASSLSLAGSNEQFF. The CDR3 DNA is TGTGCCAGCAGCTTAAGCCTAGCGGGAAGCAATGAGCAGTTCTTC.

This clonotype was recorded a few times. At one boundary the junction diverges from the germline segment, which might be a read error. V gene TRBV7-9 combines with J gene TRBJ2-7, with a weak D call TRBD2 (5 bases). This CDR3 contains 16 residues. Germline V lookup: CDR1 SEHNR, CDR2 FQNEAQ (reference sequence). The CDR3 bases are TGTGCCAGCAGCCGGACGGAGGCTGACGGGCCGGGCGAGCAGCACTTC. This translates into CASSRTEADGPGEQHF.

The CDR3 is CASSLDELAGVSGELFF. The CDR3 DNA reads as TGTGCCAGCAGCTTAGATGAGCTAGCGGGAGTGTCCGGGGAGCTGTTTTTT. The chain uses TRBV11-3 and TRBJ2-2, with 10 bases fitting TRBD2. Per germline, CDR1 SGHNT and CDR2 YENEEA. This CDR3 is 17 amino acids long. V lost 0 bases and J lost 6; bases outside the gene matches: 7.

This clonotype was seen repeatedly, ten times or more. The chain has TRBV2 and TRBJ1-1; D remains unclear. The V and J ends lost 8 bases and 8 bases respectively, with 15 bases between them. Germline V gene data show CDR1 as SNHLY and CDR2 as FYNNEI. This CDR3 has 12 residues. CDR3 sequence: CASPYGPTEAFF. The CDR3 region has the DNA TGTGCCAGCCCATACGGCCCCACCGAAGCTTTCTTT. The variable domain in full, completed from reference TRBV2 and TRBJ1-1, reads EPEVTQTPSHQVTQMGQEVILRCVPISNHLYFYWYRQILGQKVEFLVSFYNNEISEKSEIFDDQFSVERPDGSNFTLKIRSTKLEDSAMYFCASPYGPTEAFFGQGTRLTVV.

This clonotype was seen a few times. The CDR3 loop reads CSALQGATNEKLFF. CDR3 nucleotide sequence: TGCAGTGCTTTACAGGGGGCGACTAATGAAAAACTGTTTTTT. This chain connects TRBV20-1 to TRBJ1-4; 9 bases agree with TRBD1. Germline V CDR1 and CDR2: DFQATT, SNEGSKA (reference sequence). The CDR3 contains 14 residues. The J segment lost 2 bases and the V segment lost 5 bases, leaving 3 bases of the junction unmatched.

The V gene is TRBV19, the J gene TRBJ2-7; 13 bases are a match to TRBD2. The CDR3 extends over 14 amino acids. V lost 7 bases, J lost 6 bases, and 6 bases stayed unmatched. Germline loops: CDR1 LNHDA, CDR2 SQIVND (reference sequence). CDR3 sequence reads: CASTPLAGGPEQYF. DNA of the CDR3: TGTGCCAGTACCCCACTAGCGGGAGGGCCCGAGCAGTACTTC.

The chain employs TRBV11-2 and TRBJ2-1, with D tentatively TRBD2 (6 bases). V was clipped by 2 bases and J by 5 bases, with 13 bases between them. The CDR3 is 15 residues long. Germline V lookup: CDR1 SGHAT, CDR2 FQNNGV. CDR3 region: CASSLSMAGNNEQFF. CDR3 bases: TGTGCCAGCAGCTTAAGTATGGCGGGAAACAATGAGCAGTTCTTC.

This clonotype was observed many times. The chain uses TRBV6-1 and TRBJ1-1; D is unclear. CDR3 length: 13 residues. V was trimmed by 7 bases and J by 1 base, leaving 10 bases between them. Germline V gene sequence: CDR1 MNHNS, CDR2 SASEGT. The CDR3 nucleotides are TGTGCCAGCACCGACTCCCGGAACACTGAAGCTTTCTTT. Protein product: CASTDSRNTEAFF.

In regard to this clonotype: A read error may explain this, as a much larger clone is one base away. The chain uses TRBV6-2 or TRBV6-3 and TRBJ1-5; D unresolved. This CDR3 contains 18 residues. V was shortened by 5 bases and J by 1 base, with 21 bases between the two germline ends. Germline CDR1 MNHEY, CDR2 SVGEGT. CDR3 in amino acids: CASSVVTFGSESNQPQHF. Written as DNA, the CDR3 is TGTGCCAGCAGTGTCGTTACATTCGGGAGTGAGAGCAATCAGCCCCAGCATTTT.

This clonotype was observed at least ten times. Written as DNA, the CDR3 is TGTGCCAGCAGCCAGGGCGGACAGCCCCAGCATTTT. It encodes CASSQGGQPQHF. V usage is TRBV28 and J usage is TRBJ1-5, with a tentative D call TRBD1 (5 bases). This CDR3 has 12 residues. V gave up 6 bases and J gave up 7 bases, with 10 bases separating them. The germline gives CDR1 MDHEN, CDR2 SYDVKM.

The chain carries TRBV5-1 and TRBJ2-2; the match to TRBD2 covers 10 bases. Germline loops: CDR1 SGHRS, CDR2 YFSETQ. Trimming at V came to 1 base and at J to 4 bases, leaving 4 bases not matched to a gene. The CDR3 is 16 amino acids. The CDR3 loop is CASSLTGLASTGELFF. The CDR3 DNA reads TGCGCCAGCAGCTTGACGGGACTAGCGAGCACCGGGGAGCTGTTTTTT.

This clonotype was observed once. The chain joins TRBV7-2 to TRBJ2-3; 10 bases align to TRBD2. This CDR3 has 20 amino acids. The germline CDR1 and CDR2 sequences are SGHTA and FQGNSA. With V trimmed by 5 bases and J by 0 bases, 17 bases remained unmatched. The CDR3 nucleotides are TGTGCCAGCAGCCCAGAGGCTAGCGGGAGACTTCTGACTAGCACAGATACGCAGTATTTT. Translated: CASSPEASGRLLTSTDTQYF.

With respect to this clonotype: The junction does not match germline at one end; this may be a read error. The rearrangement joins TRBV5-4 to TRBJ2-6, with D possibly being TRBD1 (5 bases). The germline gives CDR1 SGHNT, CDR2 YYREEE (reference sequence). The CDR3 has 13 amino acids. This CDR3 is CASTLKGANVPTF. In DNA, the CDR3 is TGTGCCAGCACCCTAAAAGGGGCCAACGTCCCGACTTTC. The full variable domain, completed using reference TRBV5-4 and TRBJ2-6, is ETGVTQSPTHLIKTRGQQVTLRCSSQSGHNTVSWYQQALGQGPQFIFQYYREEENGRGNFPPRFSGLQFPNYSSELNVNALELDDSALYLCASTLKGANVPTFGAGSRLTVL.

The V and J genes are TRBV5-1 and TRBJ1-4; D gene unclear. The CDR3 is 15 residues long. From germline, CDR1 is SGHRS and CDR2 YFSETQ. The V gene lost 4 bases and the J gene lost 0 bases, with 10 bases spanning the gap. The CDR3 here is CASSVWASTNEKLFF. Written as DNA, the CDR3 is TGCGCCAGCAGCGTCTGGGCGTCAACTAATGAAAAACTGTTTTTT.

This clonotype was detected only a few times. CDR3 in DNA: TGCAGTGCTAGTATACCCGGCCGAGAGCAGTACTTC. Its protein product is CSASIPGREQYF. The chain recombines TRBV20-1 with TRBJ2-7; unclear D gene. The CDR3 runs 12 residues. The V and J ends lost 3 bases and 7 bases respectively, with 13 bases between them. The germline CDR1 and CDR2 sequences are DFQATT and SNEGSKA (reference sequence).

This clonotype came up many times. The chain combines TRBV6-1 with TRBJ2-5; D gene ambiguous. The V gene lost 4 bases and the J gene lost 1 base, with 10 bases spanning the gap. Germline V gives CDR1 MNHNS, CDR2 SASEGT. The CDR3 runs to 14 residues. The CDR3 reads CASSAGPRQETQYF. The CDR3 DNA reads as TGTGCCAGCAGTGCGGGCCCGCGCCAAGAGACCCAGTACTTC.

The chain couples TRBV5-1 to TRBJ2-7; a possible D gene is TRBD1 (5 bases). Germline-derived CDR1 and CDR2 are SGHRS and YFSETQ. Trimming took 2 bases from V and 2 from J, leaving 14 bases between them. The CDR3 consists of 15 residues. CDR3 sequence: CASSLVSGAAYEQYF. The CDR3, as DNA: TGCGCCAGCAGCTTAGTATCTGGGGCCGCCTACGAGCAGTACTTC.

The sample holds a few counts of this clonotype. The V gene is TRBV19, the J gene TRBJ2-5; 8 bases are shared with TRBD1. Germline V gene data show CDR1 as LNHDA and CDR2 as SQIVND (reference sequence). The ends lost 6 bases at V and 5 bases at J; junction bases unmatched: 5. This CDR3 contains 13 residues. The chain's CDR3 is CASSSDRGETQYF. The CDR3 bases are TGTGCCAGTAGCTCCGACAGGGGCGAGACCCAGTACTTC.

This clonotype appeared many times. The gene calls are TRBV5-1 and TRBJ1-5; D uncertain. V shed 3 bases and J shed 2 bases, with 9 bases lying between them. The length of the CDR3 is 14 residues. Germline V lookup: CDR1 SGHRS, CDR2 YFSETQ. The CDR3 DNA sequence: TGCGCCAGCAGCTCCGACGGACGCAATCAGCCCCAGCATTTT. Its protein product is CASSSDGRNQPQHF.

This clonotype was observed a handful of times. It may be a read error: a sequence one base away is much more abundant. The genes are TRBV6-2 or TRBV6-3 and TRBJ2-7; D is perhaps TRBD1 or TRBD2 (5 bases each). CDR1 is MNHEY, CDR2 SVGEGT, per germline. The CDR3 has 15 residues. V dropped 10 bases and J dropped 0 bases, with 19 bases sitting between them. This CDR3 reads CANKGDGRSSYEQYF. CDR3 DNA: TGTGCCAACAAAGGGGACGGTAGAAGCTCCTACGAGCAGTACTTC.

This clonotype was seen more than once but under ten times. The chain combines TRBV2 with TRBJ2-7, with D possibly being TRBD2 (6 bases). Trimming pared 6 bases from V and 6 bases from J, leaving 18 bases between. The germline V gene encodes CDR1 SNHLY and CDR2 FYNNEI. The length of the CDR3 is 14 residues. CDR3 coding DNA: TGTGCCAGCAGCATTACCGGGACTGGGGGCGAGCAGTACTTC. Translation: CASSITGTGGEQYF.

CDR3 region: CASSLSSVSINQETQYF. The DNA of the CDR3 is TGCGCCAGCAGCTTATCTAGCGTCTCCATCAACCAAGAGACCCAGTACTTC. The chain employs TRBV5-1 and TRBJ2-5, with D possibly TRBD2 on 6 matching bases. The V end lost 2 bases, the J end lost 0 bases, and 17 bases lay between the germline ends. This CDR3 contains 17 residues. Per germline, CDR1 SGHRS and CDR2 YFSETQ.

This clonotype was recorded a few times. V is TRBV11-2 and J is TRBJ1-5, with D possibly TRBD1 on 5 matching bases. Trimming took 5 bases from V and 4 from J, leaving 21 bases between them. The CDR3 contains 17 residues. Germline V gives CDR1 SGHAT, CDR2 FQNNGV. The CDR3 reads CASSQVGEGRDNQPQHF. In DNA form, the CDR3 reads TGTGCCAGCAGCCAAGTCGGGGAGGGGCGAGATAATCAGCCCCAGCATTTT.

This clonotype was detected only a few times. The chain combines TRBV11-2 with TRBJ1-6, with 7 nucleotides matching TRBD1. Germline V gene data show CDR1 as SGHAT and CDR2 as FQNNGV. The CDR3 is made up of 15 amino acids. The V gene end was trimmed by 6 bases and the J gene end by 8 bases; junction bases not matched to a gene: 10. This CDR3 is CASRLTGEDYSPLHF. The CDR3 DNA sequence: TGTGCCAGCAGGTTAACAGGGGAGGATTATTCACCCCTCCACTTT. Drawing the rest from reference TRBV11-2 and TRBJ1-6, the complete variable domain is EAGVAQSPRYKIIEKRQSVAFWCNPISGHATLYWYQQILGQGPKLLIQFQNNGVVDDSQLPKDRFSAERLKGVDSTLKIQPAKLEDSAVYLCASRLTGEDYSPLHFGNGTRLTVT.

This clonotype was found a few times. The V call is TRBV6-2 or TRBV6-3, the J call TRBJ2-7, with a weak D call TRBD1 (5 bases). The V end lost 0 bases, the J end lost 8 bases, and 17 bases lay between the germline ends. Germline V lookup: CDR1 MNHEY, CDR2 SVGEGT. The CDR3 totals 15 residues. The CDR3 DNA reads TGTGCCAGCAGTTACTCGACTGGCAGGGTTAGGAAGCAGTACTTC. It codes for CASSYSTGRVRKQYF.